This passage covers 20 T cell receptor beta chains from one sample sequenced in a study of patients and donors after allogeneic stem cell transplantation. Using its own MiXCR run on the RT-PCR reads, TCRdb lists one record per CDR3 protein. The sample lists some 150,000 distinct CDR3 sequences, 37% occurring once. The sequenced sample was blood, either unsorted or a sorted T cell fraction (not recorded which). All receptors derive from a human donor who was either an allogeneic HSCT recipient or a stem cell or donor lymphocyte infusion donor (not recorded which). It is not recorded whose cells these are; they may come from a transplant donor.

The chain carries TRBV20-1 and TRBJ2-3; D remains ambiguous. Germline V gene lookup returns CDR1 DFQATT and CDR2 SNEGSKA (reference sequence). The CDR3 runs to 14 residues. Trimming took 0 bases from V and 6 from J, leaving 13 bases between them. The CDR3 coding sequence is TGCAGTGCTAGAGACCTTATTGTGGGGGATACGCAGTATTTT. Protein: CSARDLIVGDTQYF.

This clonotype was observed at least ten times. The chain couples TRBV12-3 or TRBV12-4 to TRBJ1-5; no clear D. The CDR3 is made up of 12 amino acids. V lost 3 bases and J lost 9, with 9 bases in between. CDR3 loop: CASSFRPGPQHF. The CDR3 DNA reads as TGTGCCAGCAGTTTTAGGCCAGGGCCCCAGCATTTT.

The V and J genes are TRBV29-1 and TRBJ2-2, with 8 bases identical to TRBD1. CDR3 length: 12 amino acids. The V gene's germline CDR1 is SQVTM and CDR2 ANQGSEA. V lost 5 bases to trimming and J lost 5 bases; unmatched junction nucleotides: 1. CDR3 DNA: TGCAGCGTTAACAGGGGGACCGGGGAGCTGTTTTTT. Amino acids: CSVNRGTGELFF.

This rearrangement joins TRBV19 to TRBJ2-3; D not resolved. The germline V gene encodes CDR1 LNHDA and CDR2 SQIVND (reference sequence). This CDR3 has 16 amino acids. V shed 5 bases and J shed 2 bases, with 17 bases lying between them. The DNA for the CDR3 is TGTGCCAGTAGTTCCCTGGGCGAAGGGCCCACAGATACGCAGTATTTT. Residues: CASSSLGEGPTDTQYF.

The rearrangement links TRBV7-9 to TRBJ2-3, with D hard to call. The V end was cut by 3 bases, the J end by 4 bases, with 8 bases between. Germline values: CDR1 SEHNR, CDR2 FQNEAQ (reference sequence). This CDR3 region has 13 residues. CDR3 loop: CASSFERPDTQYF. CDR3 bases: TGTGCCAGCAGCTTTGAACGCCCAGATACGCAGTATTTT.

This clonotype appeared a few times. The CDR3, as DNA: TGTGCCAGCAGCTTAAGTAGTTCTAATGAAAAACTGTTTTTT. Translating gives CASSLSSSNEKLFF. The rearrangement uses TRBV7-2 and TRBJ1-4, with D unresolved. The V end was cut by 2 bases, the J end by 3 bases, with 7 bases between. The germline V gene has CDR1 SGHTA and CDR2 FQGNSA. The CDR3 has 14 amino acids.

This clonotype has a handful of counts. V and J are TRBV28 and TRBJ1-2, with D possibly being TRBD1 (6 bases). Germline loops: CDR1 MDHEN, CDR2 SYDVKM. Between the trimmed V and J ends, which lost 2 bases and 8 bases, there was a span of 12 bases. This CDR3 is built from 13 residues. CDR3 sequence reads: CASSLRGGHGYTF. DNA of the CDR3: TGTGCCAGCAGTTTAAGGGGGGGGCACGGCTACACCTTC.

V gene TRBV6-1 combines with J gene TRBJ1-1; tentative D call: TRBD1 (5 bases). Deletions cut 6 bases from V and 0 bases from J, with 8 bases between. The CDR3 runs to 13 residues. Germline CDR1 and CDR2: MNHNS and SASEGT. This CDR3 reads CASSKQVNTEAFF. The CDR3 bases are TGTGCCAGCAGCAAACAGGTGAACACTGAAGCTTTCTTT.

V gene TRBV5-1 combines with J gene TRBJ1-1; 10 bases match TRBD1. Unmatched junction bases numbered 5, after V lost 5 bases and J lost 1 base. Germline CDR1 is SGHRS and CDR2 is YFSETQ. This CDR3 is built from 15 residues. CDR3: CASSSGTGANTEAFF. CDR3 coding DNA: TGCGCCAGCAGTTCCGGGACAGGGGCGAACACTGAAGCTTTCTTT. Drawing the rest from reference TRBV5-1 and TRBJ1-1, the complete variable domain is KAGVTQTPRYLIKTRGQQVTLSCSPISGHRSVSWYQQTPGQGLQFLFEYFSETQRNKGNFPGRFSGRQFSNSRSEMNVSTLELGDSALYLCASSSGTGANTEAFFGQGTRLTVV.

This chain uses TRBV12-3 or TRBV12-4 with TRBJ1-2; TRBD1 aligns across 10 bases. J lost 0 bases, V lost 7 bases, and 17 bases had no gene match. CDR3 size: 19 residues. The CDR3 region is CASISTRPRTGGPNYGYTF. In nucleotides, the CDR3 is TGTGCCAGCATTTCCACTAGACCCCGGACAGGGGGTCCTAACTATGGCTACACCTTC.

This clonotype was recorded a few times. The V call is TRBV5-1, the J call TRBJ1-5, with D unclear. The CDR3 covers 14 residues. CDR1 is SGHRS, CDR2 YFSETQ, per germline. Trimming stripped 4 bases from V and 1 base from J, with 9 bases between. CDR3 bases: TGCGCCAGCAGCCGTAGCGGAAGCAATCAGCCCCAGCATTTT. It is translated as CASSRSGSNQPQHF.

The chain is built from TRBV3-1 and TRBJ1-3, with no clear D. V was trimmed by 3 bases and J by 6 bases, leaving 6 bases between them. CDR3 length equals 12 residues. From germline, CDR1 is LGHDT and CDR2 YNNKEL (reference sequence). The CDR3 spells CASSQVQNTIYF. The CDR3 DNA reads TGTGCCAGCAGCCAGGTCCAAAACACCATATATTTT.

The chain carries TRBV29-1 and TRBJ2-5; D not resolved. The CDR3 has 13 amino acids. Germline V gives CDR1 SQVTM, CDR2 ANQGSEA. The V gene lost 5 bases and the J gene lost 3 bases, with 13 bases spanning the gap. The CDR3 sequence is CSVLAPTEETQYF. Here the CDR3 DNA reads TGCAGCGTTCTGGCACCAACCGAAGAGACCCAGTACTTC.

This clonotype was seen only a few times. The chain couples TRBV6-6 to TRBJ1-6; D is uncertain. The V end was cut by 5 bases, the J end by 4 bases, with 21 bases between. CDR3 length: 18 residues. Germline V lookup: CDR1 MNHNY, CDR2 SVGAGI (reference sequence). The CDR3 sequence: CASSQYSRASLYNSPLHF. DNA for the CDR3: TGTGCCAGCAGTCAATATTCCCGGGCCAGCTTGTATAATTCACCCCTCCACTTT.

The gene calls are TRBV9 and TRBJ2-3, with 8 positions matching TRBD2. Germline CDR1 SGDLS, CDR2 YYNGEE. The CDR3 totals 16 residues. V was clipped by 0 bases and J by 6 bases; unmatched bases: 9. CDR3 DNA sequence: TGTGCCAGCAGCGTAGGAGTAGCGGGGTTTTCCGATACGCAGTATTTT. It is translated as CASSVGVAGFSDTQYF.

The chain recombines TRBV12-5 with TRBJ2-1, with D tentatively TRBD2 (7 bases). Germline V gene lookup returns CDR1 LGHNT and CDR2 FRNRAP. The length of the CDR3 is 13 residues. Trimming shortened V by 5 bases and J by 8 bases, and 13 bases separated the two germline ends. The CDR3 DNA reads TGTGCTAGTGGTCCGGCCGGGGGGCATGAGCAGTTCTTC. Encoded protein: CASGPAGGHEQFF. The whole variable domain, filled in from reference TRBV12-5 and TRBJ2-1, reads DARVTQTPRHKVTEMGQEVTMRCQPILGHNTVFWYRQTMMQGLELLAYFRNRAPLDDSGMPKDRFSAEMPDATLATLKIQPSEPRDSAVYFCASGPAGGHEQFFGPGTRLTVL.

The rearrangement links TRBV5-1 to TRBJ2-1; 7 nucleotides line up with TRBD1. The V and J ends lost 4 bases and 0 bases, in that order; junction bases with no gene match: 7. The CDR3 loop spans 16 amino acids. Germline V gene data show CDR1 as SGHRS and CDR2 as YFSETQ. CDR3 coding DNA: TGCGCCAGCAGCCCCCAGGGGGTGAGCTCCTACAATGAGCAGTTCTTC. Translation gives CASSPQGVSSYNEQFF.

The CDR3 spells CSATTDGYEQYV. CDR3 nucleotides: TGCAGTGCTACTACGGACGGGTACGAGCAGTACGTC. The chain recombines TRBV20-1 with TRBJ2-7; D is unresolved. The V end lost 4 bases, the J end lost 4 bases, and 11 bases lay between the germline ends. The CDR3 is 12 residues long. Looked up from germline, CDR1 is DFQATT and CDR2 is SNEGSKA (reference sequence).

This clonotype was seen more than once but under ten times. The V gene is TRBV7-9, the J gene TRBJ1-1; D is perhaps TRBD1 (5 bases). CDR3 length: 14 residues. Germline V gene data show CDR1 as SEHNR and CDR2 as FQNEAQ (reference sequence). Trimming removed 6 bases from V and 5 bases from J, with 16 bases in between. For the CDR3, the DNA is TGTGCCAGCAGGCCGTGGGGCGGGGAGACTGAAGCTTTCTTT. Amino acid sequence: CASRPWGGETEAFF.

Turning to this clonotype: The conserved closing phenylalanine or tryptophan is absent in this CDR3, likely reflecting a read error. V gene TRBV6-1 combines with J gene TRBJ1-1; 9 nucleotides match TRBD1. In germline, CDR1 is MNHNS, CDR2 SASEGT. CDR3 length: 15 amino acids. The V gene end was trimmed by 4 bases and the J gene end by 2 bases; junction bases not matched to a gene: 5. CDR3 sequence: CASSALQGANTEAFL. The CDR3 nucleotides read TGTGCCAGCAGTGCCCTACAGGGGGCTAACACTGAAGCTTTCTTG.